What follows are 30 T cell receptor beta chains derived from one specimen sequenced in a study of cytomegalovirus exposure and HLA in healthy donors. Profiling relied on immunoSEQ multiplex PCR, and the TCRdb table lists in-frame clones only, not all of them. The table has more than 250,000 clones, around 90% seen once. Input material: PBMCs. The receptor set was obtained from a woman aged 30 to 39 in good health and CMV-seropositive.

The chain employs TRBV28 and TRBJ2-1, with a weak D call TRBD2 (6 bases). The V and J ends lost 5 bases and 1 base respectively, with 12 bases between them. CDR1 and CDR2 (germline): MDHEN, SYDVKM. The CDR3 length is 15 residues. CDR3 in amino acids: CASSTSTLSYNEQFF. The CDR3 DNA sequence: TGTGCCAGCAGTACTAGCACCCTTTCCTACAATGAGCAGTTCTTC.

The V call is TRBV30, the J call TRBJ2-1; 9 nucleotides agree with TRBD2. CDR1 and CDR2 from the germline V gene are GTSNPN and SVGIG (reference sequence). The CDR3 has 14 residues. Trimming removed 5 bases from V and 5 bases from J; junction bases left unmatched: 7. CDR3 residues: CAWGSGRRHNEQFF. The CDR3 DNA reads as TGTGCCTGGGGGAGCGGGAGGCGCCACAATGAGCAGTTCTTC.

This CDR3 is CASNPGHRNNEQFF. CDR3 DNA sequence: TGTGCCAGCAACCCGGGACATAGGAACAATGAGCAGTTCTTC. The rearrangement joins TRBV27 to TRBJ2-1; D is perhaps TRBD1 (6 bases). Germline lookup yields CDR1 MNHEY and CDR2 SMNVEV (reference sequence). V was trimmed by 7 bases and J by 5 bases, leaving 15 bases between them. The CDR3 has 14 residues.

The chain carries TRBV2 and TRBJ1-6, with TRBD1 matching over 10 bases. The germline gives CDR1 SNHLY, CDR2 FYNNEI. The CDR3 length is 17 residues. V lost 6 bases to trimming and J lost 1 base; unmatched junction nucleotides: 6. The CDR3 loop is CASRRQGAGSYNSPLHF. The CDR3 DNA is TGTGCCAGCAGACGACAGGGGGCTGGTTCCTATAATTCACCCCTCCACTTT.

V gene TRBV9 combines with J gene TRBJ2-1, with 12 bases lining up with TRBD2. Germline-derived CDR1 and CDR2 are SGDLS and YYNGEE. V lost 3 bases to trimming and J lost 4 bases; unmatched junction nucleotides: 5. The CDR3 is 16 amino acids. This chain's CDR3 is CASSASSGRVYNEQFF. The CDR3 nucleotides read TGTGCCAGCAGCGCATCTAGCGGGAGGGTGTACAATGAGCAGTTCTTC.

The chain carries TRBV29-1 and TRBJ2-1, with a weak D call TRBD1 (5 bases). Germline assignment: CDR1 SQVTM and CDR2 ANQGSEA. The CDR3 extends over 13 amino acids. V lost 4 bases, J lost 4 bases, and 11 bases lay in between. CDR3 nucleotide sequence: TGCAGCGTTGCCCCTACAGGTTACAATGAGCAGTTCTTC. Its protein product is CSVAPTGYNEQFF.

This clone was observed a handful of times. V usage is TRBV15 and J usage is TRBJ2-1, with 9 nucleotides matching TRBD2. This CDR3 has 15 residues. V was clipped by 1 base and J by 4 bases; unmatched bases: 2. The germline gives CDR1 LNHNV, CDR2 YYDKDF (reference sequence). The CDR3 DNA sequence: TGTGCCACCAGCAGAGCGGGACTAGCTTACAATGAGCAGTTCTTC. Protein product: CATSRAGLAYNEQFF.

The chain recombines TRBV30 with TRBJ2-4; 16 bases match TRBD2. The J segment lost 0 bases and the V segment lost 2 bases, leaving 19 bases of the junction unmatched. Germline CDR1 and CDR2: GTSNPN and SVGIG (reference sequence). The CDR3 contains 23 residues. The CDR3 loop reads CAWSPGLAGGPGQKWIAKNIQYF. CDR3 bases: TGTGCCTGGAGTCCGGGACTAGCGGGAGGGCCGGGTCAGAAGTGGATAGCCAAAAACATTCAGTACTTC.

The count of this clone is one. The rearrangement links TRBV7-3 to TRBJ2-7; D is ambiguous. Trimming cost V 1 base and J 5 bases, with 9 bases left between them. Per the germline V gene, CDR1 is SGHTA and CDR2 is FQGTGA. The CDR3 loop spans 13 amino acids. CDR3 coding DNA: TGTGCCAGCAGCTTAATTGGTGGGGACGAGCAGTACTTC. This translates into CASSLIGGDEQYF. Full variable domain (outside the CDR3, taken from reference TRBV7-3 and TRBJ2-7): GAGVSQTPSNKVTEKGKYVELRCDPISGHTALYWYRQSLGQGPEFLIYFQGTGAADDSGLPNDRFFAVRPEGSVSTLKIQRTERGDSAVYLCASSLIGGDEQYFGPGTRLTVT.

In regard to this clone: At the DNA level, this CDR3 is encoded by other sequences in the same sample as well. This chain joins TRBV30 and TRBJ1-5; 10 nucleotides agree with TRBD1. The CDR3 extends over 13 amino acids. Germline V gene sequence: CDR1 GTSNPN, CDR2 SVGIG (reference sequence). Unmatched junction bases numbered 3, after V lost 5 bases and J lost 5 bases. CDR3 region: CAWSGTGDQPQHF. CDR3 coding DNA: TGTGCCTGGTCCGGGACAGGGGATCAGCCCCAGCATTTT.

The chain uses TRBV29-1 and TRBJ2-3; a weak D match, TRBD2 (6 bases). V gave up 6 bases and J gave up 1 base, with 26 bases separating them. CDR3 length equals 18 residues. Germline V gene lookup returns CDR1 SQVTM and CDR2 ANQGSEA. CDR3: CSVDPRDWVFLGTDTQYF. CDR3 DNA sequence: TGCAGCGTCGATCCCCGGGACTGGGTCTTTCTGGGCACAGATACGCAGTATTTT.

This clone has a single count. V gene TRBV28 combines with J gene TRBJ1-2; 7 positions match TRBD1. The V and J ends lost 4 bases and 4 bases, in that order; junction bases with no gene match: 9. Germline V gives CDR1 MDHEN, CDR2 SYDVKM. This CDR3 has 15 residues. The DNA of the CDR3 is TGTGCCAGCAGTTCCTACAGGGAGGGGGCCTATGGCTACACCTTC. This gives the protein CASSSYREGAYGYTF.

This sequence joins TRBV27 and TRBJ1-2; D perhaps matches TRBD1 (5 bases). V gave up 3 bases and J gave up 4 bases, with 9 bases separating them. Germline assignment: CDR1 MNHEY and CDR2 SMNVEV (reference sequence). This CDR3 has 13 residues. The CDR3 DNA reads TGTGCCAGCAGTTTGGGGCCGGTCTATGGCTACACCTTC. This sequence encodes CASSLGPVYGYTF.

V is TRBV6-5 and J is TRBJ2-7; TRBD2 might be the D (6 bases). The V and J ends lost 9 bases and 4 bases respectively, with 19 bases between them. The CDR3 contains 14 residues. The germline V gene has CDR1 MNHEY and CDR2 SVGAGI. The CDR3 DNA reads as TGTGCCAGAGGTTGTTGGAGGGAGTTTTACGAGCAGTACTTC. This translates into CARGCWREFYEQYF.

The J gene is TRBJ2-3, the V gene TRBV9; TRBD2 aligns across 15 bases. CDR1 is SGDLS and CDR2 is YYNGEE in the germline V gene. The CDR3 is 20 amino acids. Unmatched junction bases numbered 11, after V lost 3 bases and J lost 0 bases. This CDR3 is CASSANPRTSGGASTDTQYF. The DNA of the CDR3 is TGTGCCAGCAGCGCTAACCCCAGGACTAGCGGGGGGGCCAGCACAGATACGCAGTATTTT.

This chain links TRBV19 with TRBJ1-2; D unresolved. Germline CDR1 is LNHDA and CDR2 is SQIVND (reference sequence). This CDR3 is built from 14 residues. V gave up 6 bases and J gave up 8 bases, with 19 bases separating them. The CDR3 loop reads CASSQTPPSGGYTF. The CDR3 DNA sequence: TGTGCCAGTAGCCAGACACCCCCATCGGGGGGCTACACCTTC.

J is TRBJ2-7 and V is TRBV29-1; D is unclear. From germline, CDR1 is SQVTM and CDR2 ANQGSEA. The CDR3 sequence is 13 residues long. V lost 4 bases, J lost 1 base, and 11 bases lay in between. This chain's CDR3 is CSVVRPISYEQYF. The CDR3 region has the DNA TGCAGCGTTGTCAGGCCAATATCCTACGAGCAGTACTTC.

This CDR3 is CASSLGTPGGNQPQHF. CDR3 DNA: TGTGCCAGCAGTTTAGGGACCCCGGGAGGTAATCAGCCCCAGCATTTT. This chain joins TRBV28 and TRBJ1-5, with D perhaps matching TRBD1 (5 bases). V lost 2 bases, J lost 4 bases, and 15 bases lay in between. CDR1 and CDR2 (germline): MDHEN, SYDVKM. This CDR3 is built from 16 residues.

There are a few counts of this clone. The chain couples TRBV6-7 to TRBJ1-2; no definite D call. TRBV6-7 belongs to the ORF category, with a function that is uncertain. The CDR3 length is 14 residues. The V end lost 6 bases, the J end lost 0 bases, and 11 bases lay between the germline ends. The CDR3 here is CASSLRSPNYGYTF. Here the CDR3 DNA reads TGTGCCAGCAGCCTTCGGTCCCCTAACTATGGCTACACCTTC.

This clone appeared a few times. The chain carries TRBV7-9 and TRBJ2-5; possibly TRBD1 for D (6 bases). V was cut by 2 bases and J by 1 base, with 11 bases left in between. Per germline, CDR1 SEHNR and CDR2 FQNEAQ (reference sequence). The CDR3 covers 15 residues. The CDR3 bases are TGTGCCAGCAGCTTAAGAGGACAGCTCCAAGAGACCCAGTACTTC. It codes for CASSLRGQLQETQYF.

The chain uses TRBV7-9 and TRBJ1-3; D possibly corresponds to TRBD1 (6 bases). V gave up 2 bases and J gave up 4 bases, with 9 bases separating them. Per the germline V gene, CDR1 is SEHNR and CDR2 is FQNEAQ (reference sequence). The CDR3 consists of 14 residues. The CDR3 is CASSLPTGGNTIYF. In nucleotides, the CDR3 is TGTGCCAGCAGCTTACCCACAGGGGGAAACACCATATATTTT.

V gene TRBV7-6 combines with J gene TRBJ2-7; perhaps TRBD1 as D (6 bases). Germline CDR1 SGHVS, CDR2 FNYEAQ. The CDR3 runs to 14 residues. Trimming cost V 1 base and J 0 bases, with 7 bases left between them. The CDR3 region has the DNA TGTGCCAGCAGCTTAGTGGACAGCTCCTACGAGCAGTACTTC. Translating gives CASSLVDSSYEQYF.

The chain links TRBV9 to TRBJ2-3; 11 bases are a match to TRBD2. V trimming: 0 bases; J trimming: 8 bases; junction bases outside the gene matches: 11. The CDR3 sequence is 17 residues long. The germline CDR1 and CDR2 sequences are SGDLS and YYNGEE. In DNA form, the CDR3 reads TGTGCCAGCAGCGTAGGTTTCTTAGCGGGGGGGCAGGCTACGCAGTATTTT. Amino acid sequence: CASSVGFLAGGQATQYF.

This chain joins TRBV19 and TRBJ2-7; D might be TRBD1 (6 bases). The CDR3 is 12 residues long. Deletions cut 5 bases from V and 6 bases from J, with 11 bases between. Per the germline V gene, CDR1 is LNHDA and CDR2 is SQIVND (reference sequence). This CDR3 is CASSPGEGEQYF. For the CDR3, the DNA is TGTGCCAGTAGTCCAGGGGAAGGCGAGCAGTACTTC.

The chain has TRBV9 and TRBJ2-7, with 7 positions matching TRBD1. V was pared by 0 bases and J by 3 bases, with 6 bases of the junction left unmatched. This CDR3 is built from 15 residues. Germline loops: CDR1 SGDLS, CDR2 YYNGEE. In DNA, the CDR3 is TGTGCCAGCAGCGTAGCCTGGGACAGTCGCTACGAGCAGTACTTC. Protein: CASSVAWDSRYEQYF.

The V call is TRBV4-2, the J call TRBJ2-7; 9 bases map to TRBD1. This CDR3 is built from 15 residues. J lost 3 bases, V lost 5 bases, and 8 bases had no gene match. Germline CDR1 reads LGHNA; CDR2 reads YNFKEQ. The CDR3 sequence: CASSATGTGNYEQYF. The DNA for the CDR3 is TGTGCCAGCAGCGCAACCGGGACAGGGAACTACGAGCAGTACTTC.

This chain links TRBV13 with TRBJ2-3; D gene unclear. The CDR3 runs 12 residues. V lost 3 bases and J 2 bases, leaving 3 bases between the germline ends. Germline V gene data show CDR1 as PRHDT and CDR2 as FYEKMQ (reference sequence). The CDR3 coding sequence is TGTGCCAGCAGCTTGAACACAGATACGCAGTATTTT. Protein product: CASSLNTDTQYF. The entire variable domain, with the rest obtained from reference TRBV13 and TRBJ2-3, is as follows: AAGVIQSPRHLIKEKRETATLKCYPIPRHDTVYWYQQGPGQDPQFLISFYEKMQSDKGSIPDRFSAQQFSDYHSELNMSSLELGDSALYFCASSLNTDTQYFGPGTRLTVL.

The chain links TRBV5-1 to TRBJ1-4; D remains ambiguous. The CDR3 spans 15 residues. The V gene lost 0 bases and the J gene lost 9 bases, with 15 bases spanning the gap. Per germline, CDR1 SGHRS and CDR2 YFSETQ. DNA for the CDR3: TGCGCCAGCAGCTTGGGCCCCGGCGGAGGGCAAAAACTGTTTTTT. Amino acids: CASSLGPGGGQKLFF.

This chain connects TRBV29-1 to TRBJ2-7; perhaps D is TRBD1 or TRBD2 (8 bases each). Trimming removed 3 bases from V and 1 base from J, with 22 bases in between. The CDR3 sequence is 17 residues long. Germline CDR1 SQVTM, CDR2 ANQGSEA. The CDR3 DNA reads TGCAGCGTTGAGGACAGGGCCCTGACGGGAGGGTCCTACGAGCAGTACTTC. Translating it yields CSVEDRALTGGSYEQYF.

In DNA form, the CDR3 reads TGTGCCAGCAGCCGGAACAGGGCAAGCTATGGCTACACCTTC. Translated, it gives CASSRNRASYGYTF. V and J are TRBV7-8 and TRBJ1-2; D perhaps matches TRBD1 (6 bases). The CDR3 sequence is 14 residues long. Germline assignment: CDR1 SGHVS and CDR2 FQNEAQ. V was shortened by 5 bases and J by 4 bases, with 14 bases between the two germline ends.